The clone carrying this T cell receptor beta chain turned up a few times. Time point denoted: persistent/refractory GD, antithyroid drugs over 5 years with positive TRAb. Extracted RNA from PBMCs served as the source of the TCR library. These data originate in a study of regulatory T cells in long-lasting Graves disease. Per the germline V gene, CDR1 is MNHEY and CDR2 is SMNVEV (reference sequence). This CDR3 comprises 13 residues. J lost 6 bases, V lost 2 bases, and 4 bases had no gene match. Investigators prepared the TCR beta libraries by applying iRepertoire HTBI primers and Arm-PCR of CDR3 regions. TCRdb re-called the multiplex PCR reads through MiXCR, storing one row per CDR3 protein. The table has roughly 470,000 distinct CDR3 sequences, around 20% seen once.

The chain employs TRBV27 and TRBJ2-7, with 7 bases identical to TRBD1. Material: peripheral blood mononuclear cells (PBMCs), obtained when the disease was refractory, from a patient treated with antithyroid drugs. The receptor was isolated from a female donor with Graves disease. The CDR3 DNA follows: TGTGCCAGCAGTTTAAGACAGGGCTTCGAGCAGTACTTC. Its protein is CASSLRQGFEQYF.